This record covers a single T cell receptor (beta chain). What it binds is unknown. The CDR3 runs to 17 residues. Per the germline V gene, CDR1 is SGHKS and CDR2 is YYEKEE (reference sequence). V lost 4 bases, J lost 7 bases, and 8 bases stayed unmatched. Lung cancer patients with chemo-refractory metastatic non-small-cell disease were given focal radiation plus CTLA-4 blockade with ipilimumab. Clones were read by immunoSEQ multiplex PCR, and TCRdb kept only the in-frame ones, dropping some. The sample has some 92,000 clones, 82% seen once. The data are from a study of radiotherapy plus CTLA-4 blockade in lung cancer. Study as a whole: Objective responses occurred in about 18% of patients; around 30% had disease control. Overall study results and limits: Blood saw expansion of tumor-derived TCR clones after radiotherapy plus ipilimumab. Interferon-beta, together with early blood T cell clone dynamics, reportedly best predicted response.

The chain couples TRBV5-5 to TRBJ2-1; the match to TRBD2 covers 16 bases. The origin of this receptor is a human donor with non-small cell lung cancer who had a partial response to radiotherapy plus ipilimumab. The sequencing used peripheral blood, collected from a patient treated with radiotherapy plus ipilimumab. This CDR3 reads CASSPGLAGGPGNEQFF. The DNA for the CDR3 is TGTGCCAGCAGCCCGGGACTAGCGGGAGGGCCGGGAAATGAGCAGTTCTTC.